This entry lists 12 T cell receptor beta chains sequenced from one sample in a study of T-cell reconstitution after alpha-beta-depleted transplantation in children (dated by TCRdb to about 2016). Receptor libraries were prepared by PCR. The reads were generated on an Illumina HiSeq 2500. Molecular barcoding was employed in the preparation of TCR libraries, with unique molecular identifiers being used to normalize TCRbeta repertoire quantification. Using fastp at Q25 and MiXCR, TCRdb reprocessed the public reads and kept productive beta chains. Each CDR3 protein appears once, grouped with its most common genes and DNA. This sample has 550,000 to 600,000 distinct CDR3 sequences in its table, and approximately 22% of those were observed once. The top ten hold 12% to 15% of the sample. According to the study, the label for this sample's treatment or condition signals: allogeneic hematopoietic cell transplantation with graft depleted of TCRalphabeta T cells and CD19 B cells.

The starting material was PBMCs, mostly from graft donor cells, obtained 360 days after TCRalphabeta/CD19-depleted stem cell transplant. The receptors here all came from a boy under three years old who had a stem cell transplant for acute myeloid leukemia, so the T cells may come from the graft donor.

This clonotype occurred many times. For the CDR3, the DNA is TGTGCCAGCAAGGCGAGCTCCTACAATGAGCAGTTCTTC. Translating it yields CASKASSYNEQFF. The chain employs TRBV6-1 and TRBJ2-1, with D unclear. CDR1 is MNHNS and CDR2 is SASEGT in the germline V gene. Trimming took off 7 bases at V and 0 bases at J, with 7 bases between the two ends. The CDR3 has 13 residues.

The V call is TRBV25-1, the J call TRBJ2-3; possibly TRBD1 for D (5 bases). Germline V gene lookup returns CDR1 MGHDK and CDR2 SYGVNS. The CDR3 has 16 residues. The V end was cut by 0 bases, the J end by 2 bases, with 12 bases between. The CDR3 DNA reads TGTGCCAGCAGTGAATATTGGGCCAGGGCCACAGATACGCAGTATTTT. This gives the protein CASSEYWARATDTQYF.

V is TRBV20-1 and J is TRBJ1-2; D unresolved. The length of the CDR3 is 14 residues. Per germline, CDR1 DFQATT and CDR2 SNEGSKA (reference sequence). Trimming took off 3 bases at V and 4 bases at J, with 15 bases between the two ends. The CDR3: CSARSPTYIYGYTF. CDR3 DNA sequence: TGCAGTGCTAGGTCGCCCACCTATATCTATGGCTACACCTTC.

This clonotype was seen many times. The chain combines TRBV5-1 with TRBJ1-5; D is undetermined. Germline CDR1 is SGHRS and CDR2 is YFSETQ. The germline V and J ends were trimmed by 1 base and 3 bases, with 5 bases remaining between them. The CDR3 runs 13 residues. The CDR3, as DNA: TGCGCCAGCAGCTTGTCCTACAATCAGCCCCAGCATTTT. It specifies CASSLSYNQPQHF.

The CDR3 bases are TGTGCCAGCAGCTTAACTGGGATTTACGAGCAGTACGTC. Translating gives CASSLTGIYEQYV. The chain carries TRBV11-2 and TRBJ2-7; D call uncertain. V was pared by 2 bases and J by 4 bases, with 9 bases between. This CDR3 contains 13 residues. Germline-derived CDR1 and CDR2 are SGHAT and FQNNGV.

J is TRBJ2-7 and V is TRBV28; 8 nucleotides align to TRBD1. Looked up from germline, CDR1 is MDHEN and CDR2 is SYDVKM. Losses at the gene ends were 5 bases for V and 5 bases for J; bases not matched to a gene: 11. The CDR3 extends over 15 amino acids. The CDR3 loop reads CASSMGQVGVNEQYV. The DNA for the CDR3 is TGTGCCAGCAGTATGGGACAGGTGGGGGTGAACGAGCAGTACGTC.

This clonotype appeared a single time. This chain connects TRBV6-1 to TRBJ2-7, with 10 bases that match TRBD1. Trimming at V came to 3 bases and at J to 3 bases, leaving 8 bases not matched to a gene. This CDR3 region has 16 residues. The germline V gene has CDR1 MNHNS and CDR2 SASEGT. The CDR3 region is CASSDPGQGFLYEQYV. Written as DNA, the CDR3 is TGTGCCAGCAGTGACCCGGGACAGGGGTTCCTCTACGAGCAGTACGTC.

This clonotype has only a few counts. V and J are TRBV5-5 and TRBJ2-3; D tentatively fits TRBD1 or TRBD2 (5 bases each). Germline CDR1 and CDR2: SGHKS and YYEKEE (reference sequence). V was clipped by 3 bases and J by 2 bases, with 10 bases between them. This CDR3 is 14 amino acids long. DNA for the CDR3: TGTGCCAGCAGCTGGGGGATCTACACAGATACGCAGTATTTT. It is translated as CASSWGIYTDTQYF.

This sequence joins TRBV5-1 and TRBJ1-4; maybe TRBD1 (5 bases). CDR3 size: 17 residues. Looked up from germline, CDR1 is SGHRS and CDR2 is YFSETQ. V lost 0 bases to trimming and J lost 2 bases, with 14 bases between them. DNA of the CDR3: TGCGCCAGCAGCTTGGCGGGGGGAAGGGTGACTAATGAAAAACTGTTTTTT. Protein product: CASSLAGGRVTNEKLFF. The complete variable domain, with remaining parts taken from reference TRBV5-1 and TRBJ1-4, reads KAGVTQTPRYLIKTRGQQVTLSCSPISGHRSVSWYQQTPGQGLQFLFEYFSETQRNKGNFPGRFSGRQFSNSRSEMNVSTLELGDSALYLCASSLAGGRVTNEKLFFGSGTQLSVL.

In its sample, this clonotype was seen many times. Here the CDR3 reads CASSLAGKGIPDTQYF. The CDR3 bases are TGTGCCAGCAGCCTCGCGGGTAAGGGGATCCCAGATACGCAGTATTTT. The chain couples TRBV14 to TRBJ2-3, with D possibly called TRBD1 or TRBD2 (5 bases each). The CDR3 has 16 amino acids. The germline V gene encodes CDR1 SGHDN and CDR2 FVKESK. The ends were cut back, 4 bases at V and 4 bases at J, with 18 bases in the middle.

This clonotype was seen more than once but under ten times. The chain joins TRBV3-1 to TRBJ2-4; 7 bases align to TRBD2. J gave up 0 bases and V 6 bases, and 11 bases lay outside the gene matches. This CDR3 is 17 amino acids long. Germline CDR1 is LGHDT and CDR2 is YNNKEL (reference sequence). CDR3 loop: CASSPKRGSKAKNIQYF. The CDR3 DNA follows: TGTGCCAGCAGTCCAAAGCGGGGATCGAAAGCCAAAAACATTCAGTACTTC. The full variable domain, in which reference TRBV3-1 and TRBJ2-4 provide the parts outside the CDR3, is DTAVSQTPKYLVTQMGNDKSIKCEQNLGHDTMYWYKQDSKKFLKIMFSYNNKELIINETVPNRFSPKSPDKAHLNLHINSLELGDSAVYFCASSPKRGSKAKNIQYFGAGTRLSVL.

Here the CDR3 DNA reads TGCAGCGCGACCGGGACAGGGGACACAGATACGCAGTATTTT. It encodes CSATGTGDTDTQYF. This chain connects TRBV29-1 to TRBJ2-3; 10 positions match TRBD1. Losses at the gene ends were 7 bases for V and 2 bases for J; bases not matched to a gene: 6. There are 14 residues in the CDR3. Germline V gene lookup returns CDR1 SQVTM and CDR2 ANQGSEA.